Below are 6 T cell receptor beta chains sequenced from a single sample in a study of response to subunit inactivated influenza vaccine. TCRdb recomputed calls from the RT-PCR reads with MiXCR, one row per CDR3 protein. The sample yields 550,000 to 650,000 distinct CDR3 sequences, about an eighth seen once. The sample consisted of PBMCs from blood, taken on the day of vaccination. The receptors come from a man between 45 and 60 years old who received an inactivated influenza vaccine.

A remark on this clonotype: Since a much larger clone is just one base distant, this may be a read error. In DNA, the CDR3 is TGTGCCAGCAACGAGGGGCGCGGCACCGGGGAGCTGTTTTTT. Its translation: CASNEGRGTGELFF. J is TRBJ2-2 and V is TRBV12-3 or TRBV12-4; the D gene could be TRBD1 or TRBD2 (5 bases each). V was trimmed by 7 bases and J by 4 bases, leaving 13 bases between them. This CDR3 contains 14 residues.

This clonotype was counted a few times. The gene calls are TRBV20-1 and TRBJ2-5; 9 bases are shared with TRBD2. The CDR3 is made up of 16 amino acids. J gave up 2 bases and V 2 bases, and 9 bases lay outside the gene matches. Germline V gene data show CDR1 as DFQATT and CDR2 as SNEGSKA (reference sequence). The CDR3 here is CSARIPLAGLQETQYF. CDR3 sequence (DNA): TGCAGTGCTAGAATACCACTAGCGGGCCTTCAAGAGACCCAGTACTTC.

This clonotype was detected only a few times. The chain has TRBV4-1 and TRBJ2-3; no clear D. Trimming took off 0 bases at V and 0 bases at J, with 4 bases between the two ends. CDR3 length equals 14 residues. Looked up from germline, CDR1 is MGHRA and CDR2 is YSYEKL. Here the CDR3 reads CASSQDTSTDTQYF. The CDR3 coding sequence is TGCGCCAGCAGCCAAGATACTAGCACAGATACGCAGTATTTT.

This clonotype was seen repeatedly, ten times or more. The V and J genes are TRBV20-1 and TRBJ1-5; 10 positions agree with TRBD1. Germline trimming cut 2 bases from V and 2 bases from J; bases unmatched to any gene: 6. CDR1 and CDR2 (germline): DFQATT, SNEGSKA (reference sequence). The CDR3 extends over 16 amino acids. The CDR3 region has the DNA TGCAGTGCTAGAAACCCCGGGACAGGGGGCAATCAGCCCCAGCATTTT. It yields the protein CSARNPGTGGNQPQHF.

The rearrangement uses TRBV24-1 and TRBJ2-1; no definite D call. Germline lookup yields CDR1 KGHDR and CDR2 SFDVKD. With 4 bases removed from V and 7 bases from J, the gap between germline ends came to 19 bases. This CDR3 region has 16 residues. The CDR3 is CATSDPKLGLPNEQFF. The CDR3 DNA reads TGTGCCACCAGTGACCCAAAACTCGGTCTTCCGAATGAGCAGTTCTTC.

This clonotype came up many times. This chain connects TRBV20-1 to TRBJ2-3; 7 nucleotides align to TRBD2. J was trimmed by 3 bases and V by 3 bases; bases with no gene match: 9. This CDR3 comprises 15 residues. In germline, CDR1 is DFQATT, CDR2 SNEGSKA (reference sequence). CDR3 residues: CSASGLAERTDTQYF. The CDR3 nucleotides read TGCAGTGCTAGCGGTCTAGCGGAGCGTACAGATACGCAGTATTTT.